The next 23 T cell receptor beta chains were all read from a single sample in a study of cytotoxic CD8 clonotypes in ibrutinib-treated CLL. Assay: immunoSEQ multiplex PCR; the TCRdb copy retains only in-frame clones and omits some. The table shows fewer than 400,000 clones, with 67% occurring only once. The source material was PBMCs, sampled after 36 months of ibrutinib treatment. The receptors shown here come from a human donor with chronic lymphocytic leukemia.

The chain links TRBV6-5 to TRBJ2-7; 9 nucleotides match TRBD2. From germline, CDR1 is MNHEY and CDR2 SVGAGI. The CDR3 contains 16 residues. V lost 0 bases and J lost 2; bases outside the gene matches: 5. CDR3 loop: CASSYSFLAGPYEQYF. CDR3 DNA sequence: TGTGCCAGCAGTTACTCGTTTCTAGCGGGACCCTACGAGCAGTACTTC.

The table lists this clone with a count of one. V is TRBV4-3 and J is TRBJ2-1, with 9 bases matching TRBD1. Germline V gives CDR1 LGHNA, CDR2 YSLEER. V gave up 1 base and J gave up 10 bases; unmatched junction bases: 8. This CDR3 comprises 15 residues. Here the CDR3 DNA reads TGCGCCAGCAGCCAAGTGGGGACAGGGTCTCGGGAGCAGTTCTTC. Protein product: CASSQVGTGSREQFF.

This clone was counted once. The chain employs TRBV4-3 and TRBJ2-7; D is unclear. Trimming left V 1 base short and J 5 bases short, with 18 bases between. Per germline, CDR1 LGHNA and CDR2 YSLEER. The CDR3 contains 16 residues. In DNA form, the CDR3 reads TGCGCCAGCAGCCAAGTTTCGGCTAGTGGTCGGCACGAGCAGTACTTC. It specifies CASSQVSASGRHEQYF.

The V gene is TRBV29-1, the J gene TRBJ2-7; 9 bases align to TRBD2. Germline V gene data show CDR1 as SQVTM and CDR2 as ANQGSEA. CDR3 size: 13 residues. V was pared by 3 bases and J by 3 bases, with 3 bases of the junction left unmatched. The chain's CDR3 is CSVETSGNYEQYF. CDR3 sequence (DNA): TGCAGCGTTGAGACTAGCGGAAACTACGAGCAGTACTTC.

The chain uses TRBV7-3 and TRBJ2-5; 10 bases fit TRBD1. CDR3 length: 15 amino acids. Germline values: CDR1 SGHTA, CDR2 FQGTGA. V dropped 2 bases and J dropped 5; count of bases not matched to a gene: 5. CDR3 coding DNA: TGTGCCAGCAGCTTAGATTCGGACAGGGGGGAGACCCAGTACTTC. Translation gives CASSLDSDRGETQYF.

The CDR3: CASEDYGYTF. CDR3 DNA: TGTGCCAGCGAGGACTATGGCTACACCTTC. The chain recombines TRBV11-1 with TRBJ1-2; no firm D call. This CDR3 has 10 residues. V shed 8 bases and J shed 3 bases, with 4 bases lying between them. Per germline, CDR1 SGHAT and CDR2 FQDESV (reference sequence).

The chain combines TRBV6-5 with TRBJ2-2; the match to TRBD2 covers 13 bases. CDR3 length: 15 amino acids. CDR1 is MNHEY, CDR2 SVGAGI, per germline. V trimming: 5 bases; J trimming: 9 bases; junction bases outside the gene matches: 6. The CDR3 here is CASSPGLAGTRELFF. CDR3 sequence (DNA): TGTGCCAGCAGTCCGGGACTAGCGGGAACCAGGGAGCTGTTTTTT.

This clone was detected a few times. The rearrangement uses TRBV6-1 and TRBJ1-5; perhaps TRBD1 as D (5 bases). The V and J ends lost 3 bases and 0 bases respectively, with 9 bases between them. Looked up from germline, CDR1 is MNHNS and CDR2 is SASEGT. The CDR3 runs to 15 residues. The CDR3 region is CASSEGTDSNQPQHF. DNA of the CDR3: TGTGCCAGCAGTGAGGGGACGGATAGCAATCAGCCCCAGCATTTT.

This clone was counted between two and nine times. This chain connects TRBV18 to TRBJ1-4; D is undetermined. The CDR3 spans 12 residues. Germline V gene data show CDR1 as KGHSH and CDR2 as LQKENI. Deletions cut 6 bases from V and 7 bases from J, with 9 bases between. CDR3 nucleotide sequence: TGTGCCAGCTCGTATGGGAGTGAAAAACTGTTTTTT. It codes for CASSYGSEKLFF.

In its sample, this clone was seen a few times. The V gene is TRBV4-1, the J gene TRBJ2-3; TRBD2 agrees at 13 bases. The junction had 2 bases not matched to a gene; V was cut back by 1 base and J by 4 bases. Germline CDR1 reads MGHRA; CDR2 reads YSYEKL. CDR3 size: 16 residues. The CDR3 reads CASSQGTSGSPDTQYF. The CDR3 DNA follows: TGCGCCAGCAGCCAAGGGACTAGCGGGAGTCCAGATACGCAGTATTTT.

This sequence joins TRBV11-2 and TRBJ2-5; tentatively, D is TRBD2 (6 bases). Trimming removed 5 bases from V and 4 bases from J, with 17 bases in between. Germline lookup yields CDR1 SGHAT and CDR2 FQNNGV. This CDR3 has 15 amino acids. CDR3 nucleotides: TGTGCCAGCAGCGACCGGGCCCTGGGGGGAGAGACCCAGTACTTC. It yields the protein CASSDRALGGETQYF.

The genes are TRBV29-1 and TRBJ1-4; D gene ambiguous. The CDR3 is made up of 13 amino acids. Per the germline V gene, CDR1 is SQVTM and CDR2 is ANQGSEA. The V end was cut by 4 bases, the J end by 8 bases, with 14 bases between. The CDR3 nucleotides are TGCAGCGTTGGAACCGGACTAGGGGAAAAACTGTTTTTT. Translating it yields CSVGTGLGEKLFF.

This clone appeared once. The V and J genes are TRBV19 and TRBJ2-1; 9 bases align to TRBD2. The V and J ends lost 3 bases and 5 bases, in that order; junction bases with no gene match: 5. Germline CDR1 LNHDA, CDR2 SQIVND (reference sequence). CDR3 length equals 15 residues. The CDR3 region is CASSMASGKNNEQFF. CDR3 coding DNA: TGTGCCAGTAGTATGGCTAGCGGGAAAAACAATGAGCAGTTCTTC.

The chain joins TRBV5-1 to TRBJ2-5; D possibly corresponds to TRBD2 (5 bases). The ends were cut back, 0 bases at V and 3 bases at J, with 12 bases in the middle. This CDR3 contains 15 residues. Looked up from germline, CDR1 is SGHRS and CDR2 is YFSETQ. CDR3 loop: CASSLGWGVEETQYF. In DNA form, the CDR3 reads TGCGCCAGCAGCTTGGGCTGGGGAGTTGAAGAGACCCAGTACTTC.

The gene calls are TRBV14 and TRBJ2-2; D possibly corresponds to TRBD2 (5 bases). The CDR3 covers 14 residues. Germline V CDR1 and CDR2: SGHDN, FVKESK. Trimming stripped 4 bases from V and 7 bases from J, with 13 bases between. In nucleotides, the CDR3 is TGTGCCAGCAGCCCTCGATTTGGAGGCGGGGAGCTGTTTTTT. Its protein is CASSPRFGGGELFF.

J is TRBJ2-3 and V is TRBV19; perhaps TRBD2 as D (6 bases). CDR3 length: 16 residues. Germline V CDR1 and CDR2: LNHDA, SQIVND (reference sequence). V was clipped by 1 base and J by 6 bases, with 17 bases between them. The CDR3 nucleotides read TGTGCCAGTAGTATAGGGTTGCTAGGGAGGCAGGATACGCAGTATTTT. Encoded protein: CASSIGLLGRQDTQYF. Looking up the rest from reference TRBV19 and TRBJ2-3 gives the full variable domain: DGGITQSPKYLFRKEGQNVTLSCEQNLNHDAMYWYRQDPGQGLRLIYYSQIVNDFQKGDIAEGYSVSREKKESFPLTVTSAQKNPTAFYLCASSIGLLGRQDTQYFGPGTRLTVL.

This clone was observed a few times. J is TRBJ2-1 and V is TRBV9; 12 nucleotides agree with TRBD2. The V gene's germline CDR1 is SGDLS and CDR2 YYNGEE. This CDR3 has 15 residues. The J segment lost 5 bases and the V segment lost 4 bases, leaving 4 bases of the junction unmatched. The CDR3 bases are TGTGCCAGCAGCATAACTAGCGGGGGGAACAATGAGCAGTTCTTC. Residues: CASSITSGGNNEQFF.

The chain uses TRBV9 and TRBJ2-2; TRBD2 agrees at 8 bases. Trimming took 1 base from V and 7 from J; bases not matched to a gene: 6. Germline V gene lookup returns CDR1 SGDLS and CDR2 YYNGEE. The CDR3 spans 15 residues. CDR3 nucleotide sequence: TGTGCCAGCAGCGTAAGTGGACTAGCCAACGGGGAGCTGTTTTTT. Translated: CASSVSGLANGELFF.

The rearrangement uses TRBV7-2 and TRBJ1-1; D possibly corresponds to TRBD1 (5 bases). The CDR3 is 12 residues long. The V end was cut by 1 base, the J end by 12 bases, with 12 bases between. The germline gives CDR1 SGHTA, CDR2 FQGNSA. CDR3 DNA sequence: TGTGCCAGCAGCTTAGAGACAGAAAGGACTTTCTTT. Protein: CASSLETERTFF. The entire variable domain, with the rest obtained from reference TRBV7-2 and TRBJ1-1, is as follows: GAGVSQSPSNKVTEKGKDVELRCDPISGHTALYWYRQSLGQGLEFLIYFQGNSAPDKSGLPSDRFSAERTGGSVSTLTIQRTQQEDSAVYLCASSLETERTFFGQGTRLTVV.

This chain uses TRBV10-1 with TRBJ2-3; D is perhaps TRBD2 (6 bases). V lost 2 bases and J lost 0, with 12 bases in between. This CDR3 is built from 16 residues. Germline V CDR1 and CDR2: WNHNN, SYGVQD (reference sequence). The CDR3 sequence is CASSESSGSSTDTQYF. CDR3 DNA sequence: TGCGCCAGCAGTGAGAGTAGCGGTTCTAGCACAGATACGCAGTATTTT.

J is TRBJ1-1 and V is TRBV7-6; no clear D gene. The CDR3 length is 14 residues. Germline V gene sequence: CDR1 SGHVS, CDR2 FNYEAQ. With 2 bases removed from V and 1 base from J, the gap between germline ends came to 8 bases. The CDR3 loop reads CASSLSAQNTEAFF. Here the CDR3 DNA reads TGTGCCAGCAGCTTATCAGCGCAGAACACTGAAGCTTTCTTT. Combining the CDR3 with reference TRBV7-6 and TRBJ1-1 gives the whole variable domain GAGVSQSPRYKVTKRGQDVALRCDPISGHVSLYWYRQALGQGPEFLTYFNYEAQQDKSGLPNDRFSAERPEGSISTLTIQRTEQRDSAMYRCASSLSAQNTEAFFGQGTRLTVV.

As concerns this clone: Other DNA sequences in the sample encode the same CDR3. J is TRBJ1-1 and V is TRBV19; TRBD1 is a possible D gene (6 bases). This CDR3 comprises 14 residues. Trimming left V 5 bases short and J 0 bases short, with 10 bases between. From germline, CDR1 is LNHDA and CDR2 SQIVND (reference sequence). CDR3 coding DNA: TGTGCCAGTAGTTCAGGACAGCTGAACACTGAAGCTTTCTTT. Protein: CASSSGQLNTEAFF. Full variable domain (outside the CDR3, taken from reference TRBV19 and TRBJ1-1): DGGITQSPKYLFRKEGQNVTLSCEQNLNHDAMYWYRQDPGQGLRLIYYSQIVNDFQKGDIAEGYSVSREKKESFPLTVTSAQKNPTAFYLCASSSGQLNTEAFFGQGTRLTVV.

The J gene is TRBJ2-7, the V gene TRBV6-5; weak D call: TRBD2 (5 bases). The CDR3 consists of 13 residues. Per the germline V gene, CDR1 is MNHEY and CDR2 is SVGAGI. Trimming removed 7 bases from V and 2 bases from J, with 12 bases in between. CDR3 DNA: TGTGCCAGCACTAGTTACGGGACCTACGAGCAGTACTTC. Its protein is CASTSYGTYEQYF.